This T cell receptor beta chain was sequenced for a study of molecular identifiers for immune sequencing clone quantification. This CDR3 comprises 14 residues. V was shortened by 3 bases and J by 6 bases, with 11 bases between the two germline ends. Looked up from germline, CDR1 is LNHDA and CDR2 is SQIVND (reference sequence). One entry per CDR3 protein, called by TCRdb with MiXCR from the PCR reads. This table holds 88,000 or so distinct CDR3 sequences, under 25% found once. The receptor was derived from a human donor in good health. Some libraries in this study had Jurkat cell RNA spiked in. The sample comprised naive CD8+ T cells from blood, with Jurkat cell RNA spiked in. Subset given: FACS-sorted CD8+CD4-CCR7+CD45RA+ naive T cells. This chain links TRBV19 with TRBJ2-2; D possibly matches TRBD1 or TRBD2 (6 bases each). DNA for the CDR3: TGTGCCAGTAGTATGGGGGGCGCTGCCGGGGAGCTGTTTTTT. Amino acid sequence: CASSMGGAAGELFF.